This T cell receptor beta chain was found in a study of blood T cell repertoires in COVID-19. About the study: The United States, Italy and Spain were the sources of the acute and convalescent COVID-19 samples. PBMCs, B-cell-depleted T cells, or T cells were the source of the cDNA or gDNA that made up the material.

Authors' data handling: From reference gene primer amplification, estimates of nucleated cell counts were derived. Sequenced by immunoSEQ multiplex PCR; TCRdb stores in-frame clones only, minus some. V and J calls and clone size are given by that table; D and trimming were obtained from the DNA. The table lists hundreds of thousands of clones, under 85% of them singletons. The J segment lost 0 bases and the V segment lost 9 bases, leaving 9 bases of the junction unmatched. This CDR3 is 15 amino acids long. Per germline, CDR1 LNHDA and CDR2 SQIVND (reference sequence). The V and J genes are TRBV19 and TRBJ2-3, with 7 bases fitting TRBD2. The sequenced material came from peripheral blood. The source of this sequence is a young woman with COVID-19, enrolled during active disease. The CDR3 spells CASSTQRGSTDTQYF. DNA for the CDR3: TGTGCCAGCTCGACGCAGCGGGGCAGCACAGATACGCAGTATTTT. Looking up the rest from reference TRBV19 and TRBJ2-3 gives the full variable domain: DGGITQSPKYLFRKEGQNVTLSCEQNLNHDAMYWYRQDPGQGLRLIYYSQIVNDFQKGDIAEGYSVSREKKESFPLTVTSAQKNPTAFYLCASSTQRGSTDTQYFGPGTRLTVL.